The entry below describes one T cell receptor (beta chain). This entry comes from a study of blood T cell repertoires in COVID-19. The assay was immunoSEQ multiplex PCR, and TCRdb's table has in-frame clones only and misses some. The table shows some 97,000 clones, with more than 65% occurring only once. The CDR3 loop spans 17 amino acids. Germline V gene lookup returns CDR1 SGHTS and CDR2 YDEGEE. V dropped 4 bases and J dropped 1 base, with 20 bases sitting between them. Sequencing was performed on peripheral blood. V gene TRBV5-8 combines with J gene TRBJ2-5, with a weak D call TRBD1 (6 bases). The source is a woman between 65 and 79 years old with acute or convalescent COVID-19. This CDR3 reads CASSPGAGRGFQETQYF. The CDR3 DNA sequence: TGTGCCAGCAGCCCCGGGGCAGGCAGGGGCTTCCAAGAGACCCAGTACTTC.